This T cell receptor beta chain was recovered during a study of control samples from healthy donors and cancer patients. In germline, CDR1 is MDHEN, CDR2 SYDVKM. The CDR3 is 14 residues long. V was shortened by 2 bases and J by 4 bases, with 12 bases between the two germline ends. Assay: immunoSEQ multiplex PCR; the TCRdb copy retains only in-frame clones and omits some. The data contain some 150,000 clones, roughly 94% of them singletons. The sequence came from a man in his sixties with colorectal cancer. The specimen was PBMCs. The gene calls are TRBV28 and TRBJ2-7, with unresolved D. CDR3 amino acids: CASSLPGYLYEQYF. DNA for the CDR3: TGTGCCAGCAGTTTACCCGGATACCTGTACGAGCAGTACTTC.